Listed below are T cell receptor beta chains from one sample, sequenced in a study of cytomegalovirus exposure and HLA in healthy donors. Assay used: immunoSEQ multiplex PCR; TCRdb lists only in-frame clones, some missing. This table has around 130,000 clones, around two thirds appearing once. Sequenced material: PBMCs. These receptor sequences come from a middle-aged woman in good health and CMV-seropositive. CDR3s include the opening cysteine and the closing phenylalanine or tryptophan. A D gene is named only where the DNA matches it firmly. The size entry is marked missing in some rows and otherwise reads once, few, many or a size class.

CDR3: CASSLEEGKAGYPF
DNA: TGTGCCAGCAGCTTAGAGGAGGGAAAGGCTGGCTACCCCTTC
J: TRBJ1-2
V: TRBV7-6
size: NA
D: NA

CDR3: CASSLWDRGRTEAFF
DNA: TGCGCCAGCAGCTTATGGGACAGGGGAAGGACTGAAGCTTTCTTT
J: TRBJ1-1
V: TRBV5-1
size: few
D: TRBD1

CDR3: CASRKGLAADSYNEQFF
DNA: TGCGCCAGCAGGAAAGGGCTAGCGGCCGACTCCTACAATGAGCAGTTCTTC
J: TRBJ2-1
V: TRBV10-2
size: NA
D: TRBD2

CDR3: CASRPEPTGVETQYF
DNA: TGTGCAAGTCGACCGGAACCTACAGGGGTGGAGACCCAGTACTTC
J: TRBJ2-5
V: TRBV12-2
size: NA
D: NA

CDR3: CATSRAGQGGNQPQHF
DNA: TGTGCCACCAGCAGAGCGGGACAGGGAGGCAATCAGCCCCAGCATTTT
J: TRBJ1-5
V: TRBV15
size: NA
D: TRBD1

CDR3: CASSYSGLAGSYEQYF
DNA: TGTGCCAGCAGTTACTCGGGACTAGCCGGATCCTACGAGCAGTACTTC
J: TRBJ2-7
V: TRBV6-5
size: few
D: TRBD2

CDR3: CASSAQGAEYEQYF
DNA: TGTGCCAGCAGTGCACAGGGGGCGGAATACGAGCAGTACTTC
J: TRBJ2-7
V: TRBV2
size: NA
D: TRBD1

CDR3: CAISESTGRGRNGYTF
DNA: TGTGCCATCAGTGAGTCGACGGGCAGGGGAAGGAATGGCTACACCTTC
J: TRBJ1-2
V: TRBV10-3
size: NA
D: NA

CDR3: CSVERGGVEQFF
DNA: TGCAGCGTTGAACGGGGAGGAGTTGAGCAGTTCTTC
J: TRBJ2-1
V: TRBV29-1
size: NA
D: NA

CDR3: CASSPTSGTYNEQFF
DNA: TGTGCCAGCAGCCCGACTAGCGGTACATACAATGAGCAGTTCTTC
J: TRBJ2-1
V: TRBV4-2
size: few
D: TRBD2

CDR3: CASSLAGGMYEQYF
DNA: TGTGCCAGTTCTCTAGCGGGAGGCATGTACGAGCAGTACTTC
J: TRBJ2-7
V: TRBV19
size: NA
D: TRBD2

CDR3: CASSPVTSGSYEQYF
DNA: TGTGCCAGCAGCCCTGTGACTAGCGGGAGCTACGAGCAGTACTTC
J: TRBJ2-7
V: TRBV6-1
size: NA
D: TRBD2

CDR3: CASRKSSGTANTEAFF
DNA: TGCGCCAGCAGAAAGAGTTCCGGGACAGCTAACACTGAAGCTTTCTTT
J: TRBJ1-1
V: TRBV5-1
size: few
D: TRBD1

CDR3: CASSEGLPRYEQYF
DNA: TGTGCCAGCAGCGAGGGACTACCCCGCTACGAGCAGTACTTC
J: TRBJ2-7
V: TRBV7-2
size: NA
D: TRBD2